This T cell receptor beta chain emerged from a study of long-term antiretroviral therapy in people with HIV. Study overall: Specimens dating back about a decade before the 2015 immediate-ART recommendation are the oldest included.

Samples held 1-10 million cryopreserved PBMC before DNA extraction. Study outcomes and limitations: HIV repertoires spanned narrower CDR3 length ranges than controls.

In regard to this clone: Its antigen is still unknown.

immunoSEQ v3.0 was run at survey level. Sequencing was directed toward about 40,000-50,000 T-cell genomes in each sample. Data came from immunoSEQ multiplex PCR; TCRdb stores just in-frame clones and leaves some out. The sample records around 20,000 clones, 82% being singletons. Germline lookup yields CDR1 SGHRS and CDR2 YFSETQ. The CDR3 sequence is 14 residues long. Trimming removed 4 bases from V and 6 bases from J, with 16 bases in between. The specimen comprised unsorted PBMCs, sampled 0.2 years after starting antiretroviral therapy. The gene calls are TRBV5-1 and TRBJ1-2, with a tentative D call TRBD1 (6 bases). This TCR derives from a woman under 40 with HIV. CDR3 in DNA: TGCGCCAGCAGCCCACAGACAGGTTCGGATGGCTACACCTTC. Amino acid sequence: CASSPQTGSDGYTF. Supplemented by reference TRBV5-1 and TRBJ1-2, the full variable domain reads KAGVTQTPRYLIKTRGQQVTLSCSPISGHRSVSWYQQTPGQGLQFLFEYFSETQRNKGNFPGRFSGRQFSNSRSEMNVSTLELGDSALYLCASSPQTGSDGYTFGSGTRLTVV.